This T cell receptor beta chain was recovered during a study of shared T cell receptors in the human thymus. The CDR3 sequence is 15 residues long. Germline assignment: CDR1 SGHAT and CDR2 FQNNGV. The ends lost 5 bases at V and 3 bases at J; junction bases unmatched: 6. The method was immunoSEQ multiplex PCR; TCRdb's version includes in-frame clones alone and lacks a portion of them. The sample yields about 540,000 clones, 78% seen once. These data were likewise used in another study, on human thymus T cells. That report notes: Resections that were taken during corrective heart surgery supplied the thymus tissue.

The source of this sequence is a boy younger than two with a congenital heart defect. The chain recombines TRBV11-2 with TRBJ2-1, with 8 bases lining up with TRBD1. Specimen: thymocytes. CDR3 region: CASSPSDRGYNEQFF. CDR3 sequence (DNA): TGTGCCAGCAGCCCCAGCGACAGGGGCTACAATGAGCAGTTCTTC.